Presented here are 9 T cell receptor beta chains from one specimen sequenced in a study of blood T cell repertoires in COVID-19. Here immunoSEQ multiplex PCR was the method, and the copy in TCRdb shows in-frame clones only, minus some. This table has over 200,000 clones, roughly 78% appearing once. Sequencing was performed on peripheral blood. The receptors were sampled from a woman aged 40 to 50 with acute or convalescent COVID-19.

This clone was picked up one time. The chain joins TRBV19 to TRBJ1-2; the D is unclear. Germline V CDR1 and CDR2: LNHDA, SQIVND (reference sequence). V was pared by 6 bases and J by 2 bases, with 13 bases between. This CDR3 has 14 residues. The CDR3 bases are TGTGCCAGTAGGAACCTCCCAGGAAACTATGGCTACACCTTC. Translation: CASRNLPGNYGYTF.

The chain links TRBV4-3 to TRBJ2-1; D remains unclear. Trimming removed 0 bases from V and 2 bases from J, with 17 bases in between. The CDR3 has 18 residues. CDR1 is LGHNA, CDR2 YSLEER, per germline. CDR3 bases: TGCGCCAGCAGCCAAGATTCCCGAGCTGTCGTCGCCTACAATGAGCAGTTCTTC. Amino acids: CASSQDSRAVVAYNEQFF.

This chain connects TRBV4-3 to TRBJ2-3; D gene uncertain. In germline, CDR1 is LGHNA, CDR2 YSLEER. The CDR3 extends over 14 amino acids. V was pared by 0 bases and J by 12 bases, with 16 bases between. In DNA, the CDR3 is TGCGCCAGCAGCCAAGATAAGCACGAGTTGTCCCAGTATTTT. Encoded protein: CASSQDKHELSQYF.

This clone has a single count. The chain has TRBV19 and TRBJ2-7; D unclear. Germline loops: CDR1 LNHDA, CDR2 SQIVND (reference sequence). V lost 1 base and J 6 bases, leaving 7 bases between the germline ends. This CDR3 has 12 amino acids. The CDR3 nucleotides read TGTGCCAGTAGTATAGGGCAGATCGAGCAGTACTTC. Translated, it gives CASSIGQIEQYF.

The rearrangement uses TRBV5-1 and TRBJ2-2; no clear D gene. Trimming pared 4 bases from V and 8 bases from J, leaving 9 bases between. The CDR3 extends over 12 amino acids. Germline CDR1 SGHRS, CDR2 YFSETQ. The CDR3, as DNA: TGCGCCAGCAGCCAGCGAAATGGGGAGCTGTTTTTT. Translation gives CASSQRNGELFF.

This sequence joins TRBV6-1 and TRBJ2-7, with D possibly being TRBD1 (5 bases). Germline CDR1 reads MNHNS; CDR2 reads SASEGT. The CDR3 extends over 13 amino acids. V was pared by 2 bases and J by 4 bases, with 9 bases between. CDR3 amino acids: CASSELSGYEQYF. The CDR3 DNA sequence: TGTGCCAGCAGTGAATTGTCAGGGTACGAGCAGTACTTC.

The chain is built from TRBV3-1 (or the pseudogene TRBV3-2) and TRBJ2-5, with 7 positions matching TRBD1. There are 16 residues in the CDR3. Germline V CDR1 and CDR2: LGHDT, YNNKEL (reference sequence). The V gene end was trimmed by 1 base and the J gene end by 2 bases; junction bases not matched to a gene: 7. The CDR3 sequence is CASSQVFEDRQETQYF. In DNA, the CDR3 is TGTGCCAGCAGCCAAGTTTTTGAGGACAGGCAAGAGACCCAGTACTTC.

This chain uses TRBV19 with TRBJ1-2, with 8 bases that match TRBD1. Germline CDR1 LNHDA, CDR2 SQIVND (reference sequence). V trimming: 7 bases; J trimming: 3 bases; junction bases outside the gene matches: 10. The CDR3 covers 15 residues. The CDR3 nucleotides are TGTGCCAGTACCCCGTTGCGGGACAGGCACTATGGCTACACCTTC. Encoded protein: CASTPLRDRHYGYTF.

The CDR3 nucleotides are TGTGCCTGGAGTGTACGTCCTAGCGGGAGGATGACAGATACGCAGTATTTT. Translation gives CAWSVRPSGRMTDTQYF. This chain connects TRBV30 to TRBJ2-3; 11 nucleotides line up with TRBD2. The length of the CDR3 is 17 residues. The V gene's germline CDR1 is GTSNPN and CDR2 SVGIG (reference sequence). Germline trimming cut 0 bases from V and 3 bases from J; bases unmatched to any gene: 8.